This T cell receptor beta chain is drawn from a study of cytomegalovirus exposure and HLA in healthy donors. Findings and limits, study-wide: In vitro, a few CMV-associated chains proved specific for CMV antigens.

A note on this clone: Its cognate antigen is unknown.

Researchers ran the PCR with 60 Vbeta and 13 Jbeta primers. This table comes from immunoSEQ multiplex PCR, and its TCRdb copy is limited to in-frame clones, with some not included. This repertoire comprises approximately 110,000 clones; its ten largest clones make up around 2.7%. CDR3 length: 15 residues. In germline, CDR1 is SGHVS, CDR2 FNYEAQ. V was trimmed by 6 bases and J by 8 bases, leaving 20 bases between them. The TCR sequence derives from a man aged 25-45 years in good health and CMV-seronegative. The sequenced sample consisted of PBMCs. The rearrangement uses TRBV7-6 and TRBJ2-1, with D perhaps TRBD2 (5 bases). CDR3 in DNA: TGTGCCAGCAGTAAGGCTCCTAGCCAACTCGATGAGCAGTTCTTC. Its translation: CASSKAPSQLDEQFF.